The sequence of this T cell receptor beta chain was determined in a study of blood T cell repertoires in COVID-19. Study details: PBMCs, B-cell-depleted T cells, or T cells provided the cDNA or gDNA that made up the material.

Germline V lookup: CDR1 SGDLS, CDR2 YYNGEE. There are 17 residues in the CDR3. With 4 bases clipped from V and 2 bases from J, the junction kept 7 bases outside the gene matches. The assay was immunoSEQ multiplex PCR, and TCRdb's table has in-frame clones only and misses some. The sample lists some 200,000 clones, approximately 80% seen once, with 5% to 6.5% in the top ten. The sample comprised peripheral blood. This receptor was identified in a woman aged 55-69 years who had recovered from COVID-19. The chain couples TRBV9 to TRBJ2-3; 13 bases line up with TRBD2. The CDR3 DNA is TGTGCCAGCAGCCTATATGGACTAGCGGGGGACACAGATACGCAGTATTTT. This gives the protein CASSLYGLAGDTDTQYF.